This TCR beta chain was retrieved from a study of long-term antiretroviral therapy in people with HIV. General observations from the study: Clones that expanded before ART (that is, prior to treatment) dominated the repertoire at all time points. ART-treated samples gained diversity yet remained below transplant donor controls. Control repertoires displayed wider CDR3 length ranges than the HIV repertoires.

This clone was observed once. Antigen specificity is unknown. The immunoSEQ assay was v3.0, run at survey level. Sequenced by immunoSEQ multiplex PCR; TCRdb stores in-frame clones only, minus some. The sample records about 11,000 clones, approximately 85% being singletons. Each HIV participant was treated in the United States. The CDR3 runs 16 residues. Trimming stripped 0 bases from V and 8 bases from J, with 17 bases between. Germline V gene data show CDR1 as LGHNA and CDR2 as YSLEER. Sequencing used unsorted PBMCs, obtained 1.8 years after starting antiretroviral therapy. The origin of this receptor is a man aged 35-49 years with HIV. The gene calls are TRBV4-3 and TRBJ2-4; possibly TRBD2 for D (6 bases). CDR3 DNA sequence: TGCGCCAGCAGCCAAGAGGCTTCAAGTTGGGGGGACATTCAGTACTTC. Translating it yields CASSQEASSWGDIQYF.